One and the same sample provided the 28 T cell receptor beta chains below, sequenced in a study of blood T cell repertoires in COVID-19. Sequencing used immunoSEQ multiplex PCR; TCRdb keeps in-frame clones, though not all of them. Found here are fewer than 350,000 clones, about 89% of them singletons; the top ten hold approximately 5%. The sample comprised PBMCs or T cells enriched from blood (not recorded which). The receptors were gathered from a man aged 55 to 70 who had recovered from COVID-19.

The rearrangement links TRBV24-1 to TRBJ2-5, with 7 bases matching TRBD1. J gave up 4 bases and V 3 bases, and 13 bases lay outside the gene matches. The CDR3 is 17 amino acids. CDR1 and CDR2 from the germline V gene are KGHDR and SFDVKD. CDR3 region: CATSDRRDRLNGETQYF. In DNA, the CDR3 is TGTGCCACCAGTGATCGCCGGGACAGACTGAATGGAGAGACCCAGTACTTC.

This chain joins TRBV6-5 and TRBJ2-1, with 8 bases identical to TRBD2. J lost 7 bases, V lost 4 bases, and 12 bases had no gene match. Per the germline V gene, CDR1 is MNHEY and CDR2 is SVGAGI. The CDR3 totals 16 residues. For the CDR3, the DNA is TGTGCCAGCAGTTCCACTTCGGGACTAGTATCTAATGAGCAGTTCTTC. Its translation: CASSSTSGLVSNEQFF.

The rearrangement joins TRBV2 to TRBJ1-4, with 9 nucleotides matching TRBD1. The CDR3 consists of 15 residues. Germline CDR1 reads SNHLY; CDR2 reads FYNNEI. Trimming at V came to 6 bases and at J to 3 bases, leaving 5 bases not matched to a gene. The CDR3 DNA reads as TGTGCCAGCAGCGACAGGGGGGTCGCTAATGAAAAACTGTTTTTT. Translating gives CASSDRGVANEKLFF.

This chain links TRBV5-1 with TRBJ1-2, with 7 bases aligning to TRBD1. Germline CDR1 and CDR2: SGHRS and YFSETQ. V lost 0 bases, J lost 7 bases, and 9 bases stayed unmatched. The CDR3 is 15 residues long. The CDR3 DNA sequence: TGCGCCAGCAGCTTGGGTGGCAGGGGGATTCTTGGCTACACCTTC. It encodes CASSLGGRGILGYTF. The full variable domain, rest sourced from reference TRBV5-1 and TRBJ1-2, is KAGVTQTPRYLIKTRGQQVTLSCSPISGHRSVSWYQQTPGQGLQFLFEYFSETQRNKGNFPGRFSGRQFSNSRSEMNVSTLELGDSALYLCASSLGGRGILGYTFGSGTRLTVV.

Here the CDR3 DNA reads TGTGCCAGCAGGAAAACTCAGGGGCAAGAGACCCAGTACTTC. It encodes CASRKTQGQETQYF. The chain couples TRBV7-9 to TRBJ2-5, with D tentatively TRBD1 (6 bases). The CDR3 consists of 14 residues. CDR1 is SEHNR and CDR2 is FQNEAQ in the germline V gene (reference sequence). The germline V and J ends were trimmed by 6 bases and 2 bases, with 13 bases remaining between them.

This clone was seen once. This chain joins TRBV2 and TRBJ2-5; maybe TRBD2 (6 bases). From germline, CDR1 is SNHLY and CDR2 FYNNEI. This CDR3 is 14 amino acids long. Between the trimmed V and J ends, which lost 5 bases and 5 bases, there was a span of 15 bases. CDR3 loop: CASSQNGSPETQYF. The CDR3 DNA reads as TGTGCCAGCAGTCAGAACGGGAGTCCTGAGACCCAGTACTTC.

The chain recombines TRBV19 with TRBJ2-7, with 7 nucleotides matching TRBD1. There are 16 residues in the CDR3. CDR1 is LNHDA, CDR2 SQIVND, per germline (reference sequence). V lost 4 bases, J lost 0 bases, and 9 bases stayed unmatched. The CDR3 loop reads CASSTGTAQDSYEQYF. DNA of the CDR3: TGTGCCAGTAGTACTGGGACAGCTCAAGACTCCTACGAGCAGTACTTC.

The chain links TRBV5-1 to TRBJ2-3; D is unresolved. Germline assignment: CDR1 SGHRS and CDR2 YFSETQ. The V and J ends lost 2 bases and 0 bases respectively, with 7 bases between them. The CDR3 runs 14 residues. DNA of the CDR3: TGCGCCAGCAGCTTCAGCGAGAGCACAGATACGCAGTATTTT. Residues: CASSFSESTDTQYF. Full variable domain (outside the CDR3, taken from reference TRBV5-1 and TRBJ2-3): KAGVTQTPRYLIKTRGQQVTLSCSPISGHRSVSWYQQTPGQGLQFLFEYFSETQRNKGNFPGRFSGRQFSNSRSEMNVSTLELGDSALYLCASSFSESTDTQYFGPGTRLTVL.

The chain has TRBV30 and TRBJ2-3, with D possibly being TRBD2 (5 bases). The CDR3 contains 11 residues. V was cut by 4 bases and J by 7 bases, with 9 bases left in between. Germline-derived CDR1 and CDR2 are GTSNPN and SVGIG (reference sequence). As DNA, the CDR3 is TGTGCCTGGATGACGGGATATACGCAGTATTTT. It yields the protein CAWMTGYTQYF. Looking up the rest from reference TRBV30 and TRBJ2-3 gives the full variable domain: SQTIHQWPATLVQPVGSPLSLECTVEGTSNPNLYWYRQAAGRGLQLLFYSVGIGQISSEVPQNLSASRPQDRQFILSSKKLLLSDSGFYLCAWMTGYTQYFGPGTRLTVL.

V gene TRBV18 combines with J gene TRBJ2-2; D gene uncertain. In germline, CDR1 is KGHSH, CDR2 LQKENI. The CDR3 extends over 13 amino acids. V lost 5 bases to trimming and J lost 1 base, with 5 bases between them. The CDR3 loop reads CASSTMNTGELFF. CDR3 sequence (DNA): TGTGCCAGCTCAACTATGAACACCGGGGAGCTGTTTTTT.

This chain connects TRBV2 to TRBJ1-2; D unresolved. In germline, CDR1 is SNHLY, CDR2 FYNNEI. V was cut by 6 bases and J by 2 bases, with 13 bases left in between. The CDR3 has 14 residues. The CDR3 reads CASSYRSQNYGYTF. The CDR3 bases are TGTGCCAGCAGCTATAGGAGCCAGAACTATGGCTACACCTTC.

J is TRBJ1-6 and V is TRBV11-2, with 7 bases matching TRBD1. The CDR3 covers 15 residues. CDR1 SGHAT and CDR2 FQNNGV come from the germline V gene. V shed 5 bases, J shed 14 bases, and the junction held 15 bases outside the gene matches. CDR3 nucleotides: TGTGCCAGCAGCCCCGCCGGGCAGGGGGTTTTGTCCCTCCACTTT. Translation: CASSPAGQGVLSLHF.

The rearrangement links TRBV5-4 to TRBJ2-2; 12 bases fit TRBD2. After removal of 4 bases from V and 7 bases from J, the junction contained 8 bases not matched to a gene. The CDR3 length is 16 residues. The germline V gene has CDR1 SGHNT and CDR2 YYREEE (reference sequence). CDR3 bases: TGTGCCAGCAGCCCCCCTAGCGGGAGGGCCGACGGGGAGCTGTTTTTT. Translated: CASSPPSGRADGELFF.

This chain connects TRBV11-2 to TRBJ2-5; 7 bases line up with TRBD2. Per the germline V gene, CDR1 is SGHAT and CDR2 is FQNNGV. The CDR3 extends over 14 amino acids. V shed 4 bases, J shed 5 bases, and the junction held 7 bases outside the gene matches. The chain's CDR3 is CASSSVGGVETQYF. CDR3 nucleotides: TGTGCCAGCAGCTCCGTGGGGGGGGTCGAGACCCAGTACTTC.

DNA of the CDR3: TGTGCCAGCTCACCAACGGACAATGAGCAGTTCTTC. This translates into CASSPTDNEQFF. The chain couples TRBV18 to TRBJ2-1, with D hard to call. V lost 2 bases and J 5 bases, leaving 4 bases between the germline ends. Germline V CDR1 and CDR2: KGHSH, LQKENI. The length of the CDR3 is 12 residues.

This clone was seen only once. V usage is TRBV5-1 and J usage is TRBJ2-5, with D hard to call. This CDR3 has 14 amino acids. CDR1 is SGHRS and CDR2 is YFSETQ in the germline V gene. The germline V and J ends were trimmed by 4 bases and 5 bases, with 15 bases remaining between them. The CDR3 coding sequence is TGCGCCAGCAGCCCTGACCCCGCGAGGGAGACCCAGTACTTC. The encoded protein is CASSPDPARETQYF.

The genes are TRBV10-2 and TRBJ1-1, with D possibly matching TRBD1 (5 bases). Trimming pared 3 bases from V and 0 bases from J, leaving 8 bases between. Germline assignment: CDR1 WSHSY and CDR2 SAAADI. This CDR3 is built from 14 residues. In DNA, the CDR3 is TGCGCCAGCAGTGACTACAGGTTGAACACTGAAGCTTTCTTT. Protein product: CASSDYRLNTEAFF.

V gene TRBV7-9 combines with J gene TRBJ1-1; D is uncertain. Trimming took off 4 bases at V and 8 bases at J, with 11 bases between the two ends. The CDR3 extends over 12 amino acids. The germline V gene encodes CDR1 SEHNR and CDR2 FQNEAQ (reference sequence). The CDR3 loop reads CASSYSREEAFF. DNA for the CDR3: TGTGCCAGCAGCTACTCACGGGAAGAAGCTTTCTTT.

The rearrangement uses TRBV7-6 and TRBJ2-5; 7 nucleotides agree with TRBD1. This CDR3 spans 14 amino acids. Germline trimming cut 4 bases from V and 4 bases from J; bases unmatched to any gene: 6. Germline V gives CDR1 SGHVS, CDR2 FNYEAQ. The CDR3 DNA is TGTGCCAGCAGCTCCACAGGGGTTGGAGAGACCCAGTACTTC. This translates into CASSSTGVGETQYF.

This chain joins TRBV5-1 and TRBJ1-2, with 7 positions matching TRBD1. The germline V gene encodes CDR1 SGHRS and CDR2 YFSETQ. V trimming: 3 bases; J trimming: 8 bases; junction bases outside the gene matches: 7. This CDR3 comprises 13 residues. The chain's CDR3 is CASSSLQGLGYTF. The DNA for the CDR3 is TGCGCCAGCAGCTCCCTACAGGGGCTGGGCTACACCTTC. The variable domain in full, with the rest retrieved from reference TRBV5-1 and TRBJ1-2, is KAGVTQTPRYLIKTRGQQVTLSCSPISGHRSVSWYQQTPGQGLQFLFEYFSETQRNKGNFPGRFSGRQFSNSRSEMNVSTLELGDSALYLCASSSLQGLGYTFGSGTRLTVV.

This chain uses TRBV10-1 with TRBJ2-7; no firm D call. The germline gives CDR1 WNHNN, CDR2 SYGVQD (reference sequence). This CDR3 spans 15 amino acids. V was cut by 0 bases and J by 6 bases, with 15 bases left in between. In DNA, the CDR3 is TGCGCCAGCAGTGAGTCCAACGGCGGTCTCCGCGAGCAGTACTTC. The encoded protein is CASSESNGGLREQYF.

This clone was detected only a few times. The CDR3 bases are TGCGCCAGCAGCCTATATGGACAGGGACAAGCTAACTATGGCTACACCTTC. This translates into CASSLYGQGQANYGYTF. The chain carries TRBV4-3 and TRBJ1-2; 8 nucleotides align to TRBD1. CDR3 length: 17 residues. The germline CDR1 and CDR2 sequences are LGHNA and YSLEER. Unmatched junction bases numbered 10, after V lost 4 bases and J lost 0 bases.

This clone was observed a handful of times. The chain links TRBV19 to TRBJ1-6, with 10 bases aligning to TRBD1. The V gene end was trimmed by 3 bases and the J gene end by 10 bases; junction bases not matched to a gene: 3. The CDR3 is 14 amino acids. Germline CDR1 LNHDA, CDR2 SQIVND (reference sequence). In nucleotides, the CDR3 is TGTGCCAGTAGTATTCGGGACAGGGGATCACCCCTCCACTTT. Its protein product is CASSIRDRGSPLHF.

This sequence joins TRBV4-2 and TRBJ2-7; the D gene is possibly TRBD2 (7 bases). Germline CDR1 and CDR2: LGHNA and YNFKEQ. The CDR3 totals 15 residues. With 4 bases removed from V and 0 bases from J, the gap between germline ends came to 13 bases. The CDR3 coding sequence is TGTGCCAGCAGCCTGGGGGGGCCGAGCTCCTACGAGCAGTACTTC. This encodes CASSLGGPSSYEQYF.

This chain joins TRBV3-1 (or the pseudogene TRBV3-2) and TRBJ2-7, with no clear D. The CDR3 runs to 13 residues. Germline values: CDR1 LGHDT, CDR2 YNNKEL (reference sequence). Trimming cost V 1 base and J 1 base, with 5 bases left between them. The CDR3 is CASSQAASYEQYF. As DNA, the CDR3 is TGTGCCAGCAGCCAAGCAGCGTCCTACGAGCAGTACTTC.

As for this clone: The conserved closing phenylalanine or tryptophan is absent in this CDR3, likely reflecting a read error. No DNA is shown, since the ends of the CDR3 on it are uncertain; the CDR3 is the one TCRdb lists. The chain carries TRBV19 and TRBJ2-7; the D call TRBD2 from the table was never checked on the DNA. Germline-derived CDR1 and CDR2 are LNHDA and SQIVND (reference sequence). From its first to its last residue, the CDR3 has 13 amino acids. The CDR3 here is CATPYARADRSVS.

This sequence joins TRBV18 and TRBJ2-1; the D is unclear. This CDR3 region has 15 residues. V was clipped by 4 bases and J by 0 bases, with 10 bases between them. CDR1 and CDR2 from the germline V gene are KGHSH and LQKENI. The CDR3 loop reads CASSREASSYNEQFF. The DNA for the CDR3 is TGTGCCAGCTCACGAGAAGCTAGCTCCTACAATGAGCAGTTCTTC.

On this clone itself: At the DNA level, this CDR3 is encoded by other sequences in the same sample as well. This chain uses TRBV19 with TRBJ2-1; 15 bases map to TRBD2. The CDR3 is made up of 16 amino acids. J was trimmed by 6 bases and V by 1 base; bases with no gene match: 1. CDR1 and CDR2 (germline): LNHDA, SQIVND (reference sequence). CDR3 sequence: CASSIGTSGRGNEQFF. The CDR3 DNA reads TGTGCCAGTAGTATAGGGACTAGCGGGAGGGGCAATGAGCAGTTCTTC.